Each of the 16 T cell receptor beta chains below was sequenced from the same sample in a study of blood T cell repertoires in COVID-19. Libraries were prepared by immunoSEQ multiplex PCR; TCRdb keeps only in-frame clonotypes and omits some of them. The sample lists 45,000 to 60,000 clones; approximately 82% were seen once. The sequencing sample was made of PBMCs or T cells enriched from blood (not recorded which). These receptor sequences come from a woman aged 45-59 years with acute COVID-19.

V is TRBV7-8 and J is TRBJ1-2, with a weak D call TRBD1 (5 bases). Trimming shortened V by 5 bases and J by 4 bases, and 11 bases separated the two germline ends. The CDR3 has 13 residues. Germline-derived CDR1 and CDR2 are SGHVS and FQNEAQ. The CDR3, as DNA: TGTGCCAGCAGCCCTGGGGCAGGCTATGGCTACACCTTC. Its translation is CASSPGAGYGYTF.

The DNA of the CDR3 is TGTGCCAGCACCTCAGGCCGGGAAGGCCTGGCCGGGGAGCTGTTTTTT. This sequence encodes CASTSGREGLAGELFF. V is TRBV27 and J is TRBJ2-2, with D possibly matching TRBD2 (5 bases). Germline V gene data show CDR1 as MNHEY and CDR2 as SMNVEV (reference sequence). The CDR3 runs 16 residues. The V end was cut by 7 bases, the J end by 6 bases, with 21 bases between.

The chain employs TRBV11-2 and TRBJ1-4; no firm D call. Deletions cut 6 bases from V and 7 bases from J, with 12 bases between. The CDR3 totals 13 residues. Germline assignment: CDR1 SGHAT and CDR2 FQNNGV. As DNA, the CDR3 is TGTGCCAGCAGTCCTTCAGATGGTGAAAAACTGTTTTTT. This encodes CASSPSDGEKLFF.

The V gene is TRBV6-5, the J gene TRBJ2-1; D might be TRBD1 (6 bases). V lost 6 bases and J lost 2, with 14 bases in between. The CDR3 has 15 amino acids. CDR1 is MNHEY, CDR2 SVGAGI, per germline. The CDR3 nucleotides are TGTGCCAGCAGCCCCCCCAGGGGTACCTACAATGAGCAGTTCTTC. This sequence encodes CASSPPRGTYNEQFF.

The genes are TRBV5-1 and TRBJ2-5; weak D call: TRBD2 (7 bases). V lost 4 bases and J 4 bases, leaving 11 bases between the germline ends. This CDR3 region has 13 residues. CDR1 SGHRS and CDR2 YFSETQ come from the germline V gene. The CDR3 here is CASSQRGGETQYF. As DNA, the CDR3 is TGCGCCAGCAGCCAGAGGGGGGGAGAGACCCAGTACTTC.

This chain joins TRBV5-1 and TRBJ1-5; a weak D match, TRBD1 (5 bases). The CDR3 has 14 amino acids. V was pared by 0 bases and J by 4 bases, with 8 bases between. Germline CDR1 reads SGHRS; CDR2 reads YFSETQ. In DNA form, the CDR3 reads TGCGCCAGCAGCTTGGAGGGGCGAAATCAGCCCCAGCATTTT. Translation gives CASSLEGRNQPQHF.

Here the CDR3 reads CAWSVRPGQGAFF. DNA of the CDR3: TGTGCCTGGAGTGTACGACCAGGCCAGGGAGCTTTCTTT. This rearrangement joins TRBV30 to TRBJ1-1; D perhaps matches TRBD1 (5 bases). Germline CDR1 reads GTSNPN; CDR2 reads SVGIG (reference sequence). This CDR3 has 13 amino acids. Deletions cut 0 bases from V and 10 bases from J, with 15 bases between.

This rearrangement joins TRBV19 to TRBJ1-5; TRBD1 is a possible D gene (6 bases). V was shortened by 1 base and J by 5 bases, with 9 bases between the two germline ends. The CDR3 totals 14 residues. Per germline, CDR1 LNHDA and CDR2 SQIVND (reference sequence). CDR3 sequence (DNA): TGTGCCAGTAGTATAGTTTCAGGGGATCAGCCCCAGCATTTT. Translating it yields CASSIVSGDQPQHF.

The chain links TRBV23-1 to TRBJ2-5, with 14 bases identical to TRBD2. TRBV23-1 is an ORF, and what it does is uncertain. The ends lost 4 bases at V and 5 bases at J; junction bases unmatched: 6. This CDR3 is built from 16 residues. In DNA, the CDR3 is TGCGCCAGCAGTCGGGGACTAGCGGGGGTCGGGGAGACCCAGTACTTC. Amino acids: CASSRGLAGVGETQYF.

The chain couples TRBV7-9 to TRBJ1-1; D unclear. Trimming left V 2 bases short and J 5 bases short, with 9 bases between. From germline, CDR1 is SEHNR and CDR2 FQNEAQ (reference sequence). The CDR3 consists of 13 residues. The CDR3 DNA sequence: TGTGCCAGCAGCTTATCCGGGAAGACTGAAGCTTTCTTT. It specifies CASSLSGKTEAFF.

CDR3 loop: CASSPRGLTGELFF. The CDR3 DNA reads as TGTGCCAGCTCGCCGCGGGGTTTAACCGGGGAGCTGTTTTTT. The V and J genes are TRBV18 and TRBJ2-2; D might be TRBD2 (6 bases). V shed 6 bases and J shed 5 bases, with 13 bases lying between them. The CDR3 is 14 amino acids. From germline, CDR1 is KGHSH and CDR2 LQKENI.

The V gene is TRBV25-1, the J gene TRBJ2-5; TRBD2 is a possible D gene (5 bases). The V gene lost 7 bases and the J gene lost 2 bases, with 14 bases spanning the gap. The CDR3 extends over 14 amino acids. Germline CDR1 MGHDK, CDR2 SYGVNS. CDR3 bases: TGTGCCAGCACCGCGAGAGCGGTTCAAGAGACCCAGTACTTC. Amino acid sequence: CASTARAVQETQYF.

The chain has TRBV28 and TRBJ1-1; D remains unclear. The ends were cut back, 2 bases at V and 3 bases at J, with 13 bases in the middle. Germline lookup yields CDR1 MDHEN and CDR2 SYDVKM. The CDR3 is 15 residues long. The CDR3 sequence is CASSLLSREDTEAFF. In DNA, the CDR3 is TGTGCCAGCAGTTTACTGTCGAGAGAAGACACTGAAGCTTTCTTT.

This chain links TRBV19 with TRBJ2-1; 8 nucleotides match TRBD1. This CDR3 has 17 amino acids. V lost 5 bases, J lost 4 bases, and 13 bases stayed unmatched. Germline CDR1 and CDR2: LNHDA and SQIVND (reference sequence). The CDR3 bases are TGTGCCAGTAGTCTTGACAGGGGAAATGCCAGATACAATGAGCAGTTCTTC. Its protein product is CASSLDRGNARYNEQFF.

This chain uses TRBV2 with TRBJ1-5; 7 nucleotides match TRBD1. CDR1 is SNHLY, CDR2 FYNNEI, per germline. V shed 3 bases and J 4 bases; nucleotides not matched to a gene: 9. The CDR3 extends over 16 amino acids. This CDR3 is CASSDGWDSLNQPQHF. CDR3 bases: TGTGCCAGCAGTGATGGGTGGGACAGTCTAAATCAGCCCCAGCATTTT.

The chain's CDR3 is CASSEYSFNEKLFF. CDR3 sequence (DNA): TGTGCCAGCAGTGAATACAGTTTTAATGAAAAACTGTTTTTT. The chain joins TRBV25-1 to TRBJ1-4; D is unresolved. The germline V gene encodes CDR1 MGHDK and CDR2 SYGVNS. V shed 0 bases and J shed 4 bases, with 6 bases lying between them. The CDR3 totals 14 residues.